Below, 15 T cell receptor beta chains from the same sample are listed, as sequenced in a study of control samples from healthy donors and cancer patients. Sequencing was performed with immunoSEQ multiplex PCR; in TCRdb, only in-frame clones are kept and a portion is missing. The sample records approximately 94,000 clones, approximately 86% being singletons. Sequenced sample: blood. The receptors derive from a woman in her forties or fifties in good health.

Here the CDR3 DNA reads TGTGCCAGCAGCTTATCAACTCCGGGGGCGCACTGGTACTACGAGCAGTACTTC. It specifies CASSLSTPGAHWYYEQYF. V gene TRBV7-2 combines with J gene TRBJ2-7; perhaps D is TRBD1 or TRBD2 (6 bases each). The V gene's germline CDR1 is SGHTA and CDR2 FQGNSA. V was trimmed by 2 bases and J by 3 bases, leaving 23 bases between them. The CDR3 totals 18 residues. The full variable domain, rest sourced from reference TRBV7-2 and TRBJ2-7, is GAGVSQSPSNKVTEKGKDVELRCDPISGHTALYWYRQSLGQGLEFLIYFQGNSAPDKSGLPSDRFSAERTGGSVSTLTIQRTQQEDSAVYLCASSLSTPGAHWYYEQYFGPGTRLTVT.

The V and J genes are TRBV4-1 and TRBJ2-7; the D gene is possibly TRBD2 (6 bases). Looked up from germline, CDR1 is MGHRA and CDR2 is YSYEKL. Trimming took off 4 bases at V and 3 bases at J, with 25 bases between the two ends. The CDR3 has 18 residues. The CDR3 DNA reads TGCGCCAGCAGCCCCGGGAGTTCCAGGACTCTTTTGTACTACGAGCAGTACTTC. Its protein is CASSPGSSRTLLYYEQYF.

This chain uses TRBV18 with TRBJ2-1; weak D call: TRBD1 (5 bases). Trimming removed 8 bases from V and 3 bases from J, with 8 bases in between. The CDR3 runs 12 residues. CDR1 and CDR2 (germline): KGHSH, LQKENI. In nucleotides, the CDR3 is TGTGCCAGCACAACAGGCTACAATGAGCAGTTCTTC. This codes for CASTTGYNEQFF.

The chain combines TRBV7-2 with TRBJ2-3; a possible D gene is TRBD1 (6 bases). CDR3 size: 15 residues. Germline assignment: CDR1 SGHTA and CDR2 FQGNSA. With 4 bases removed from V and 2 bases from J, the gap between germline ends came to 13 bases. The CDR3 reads CASSWLRDNTDTQYF. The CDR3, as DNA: TGTGCCAGCAGCTGGCTCCGGGACAACACAGATACGCAGTATTTT.

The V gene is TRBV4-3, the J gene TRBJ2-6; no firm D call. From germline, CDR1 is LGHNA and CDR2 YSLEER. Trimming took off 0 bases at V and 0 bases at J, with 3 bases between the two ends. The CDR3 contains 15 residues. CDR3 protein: CASSQDYSGANVLTF. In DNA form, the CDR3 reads TGCGCCAGCAGCCAAGATTACTCTGGGGCCAACGTCCTGACTTTC.

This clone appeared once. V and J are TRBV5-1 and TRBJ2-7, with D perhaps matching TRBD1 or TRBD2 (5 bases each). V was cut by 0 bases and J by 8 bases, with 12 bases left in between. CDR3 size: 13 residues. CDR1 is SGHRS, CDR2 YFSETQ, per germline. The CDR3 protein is CASSLEDWGKQYF. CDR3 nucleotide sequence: TGCGCCAGCAGCTTGGAGGACTGGGGGAAGCAGTACTTC.

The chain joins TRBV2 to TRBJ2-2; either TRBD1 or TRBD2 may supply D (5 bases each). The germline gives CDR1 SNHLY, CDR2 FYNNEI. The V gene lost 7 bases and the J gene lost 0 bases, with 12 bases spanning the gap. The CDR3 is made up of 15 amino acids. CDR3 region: CASMGVPSNTGELFF. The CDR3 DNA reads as TGTGCCAGCATGGGGGTCCCCTCGAACACCGGGGAGCTGTTTTTT.

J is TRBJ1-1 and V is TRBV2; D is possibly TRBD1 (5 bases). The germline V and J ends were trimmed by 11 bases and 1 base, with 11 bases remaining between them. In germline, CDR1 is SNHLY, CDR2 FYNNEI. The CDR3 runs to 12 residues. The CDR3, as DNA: TGTGCCGACCGTGGACAGAACACTGAAGCTTTCTTT. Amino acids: CADRGQNTEAFF.

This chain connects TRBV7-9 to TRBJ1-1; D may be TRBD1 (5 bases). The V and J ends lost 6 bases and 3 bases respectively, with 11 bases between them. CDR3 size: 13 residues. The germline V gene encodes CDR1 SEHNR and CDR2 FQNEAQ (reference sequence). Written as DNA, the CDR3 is TGTGCCAGCAGTCTGGGGGAGGACACTGAAGCTTTCTTT. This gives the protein CASSLGEDTEAFF.

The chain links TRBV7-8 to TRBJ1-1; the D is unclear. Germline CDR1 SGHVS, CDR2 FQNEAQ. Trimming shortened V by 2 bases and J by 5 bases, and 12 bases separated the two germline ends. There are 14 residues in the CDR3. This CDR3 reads CASSLLKERTEAFF. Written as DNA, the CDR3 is TGTGCCAGCAGCTTACTAAAGGAGAGGACTGAAGCTTTCTTT.

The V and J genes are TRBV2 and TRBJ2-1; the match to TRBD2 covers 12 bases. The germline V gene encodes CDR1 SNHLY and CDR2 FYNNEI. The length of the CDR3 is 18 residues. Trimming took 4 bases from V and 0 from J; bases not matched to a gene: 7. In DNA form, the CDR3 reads TGTGCCAGCAGTGGATTCGGGACTAGCGGGTACTCCTACAATGAGCAGTTCTTC. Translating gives CASSGFGTSGYSYNEQFF.

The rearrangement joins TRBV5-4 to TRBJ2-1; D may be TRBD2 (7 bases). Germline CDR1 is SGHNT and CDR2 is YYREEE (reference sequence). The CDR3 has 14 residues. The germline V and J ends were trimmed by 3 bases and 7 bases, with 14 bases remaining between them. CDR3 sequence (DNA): TGTGCCAGCAGCTCGGCCGGGGGGCGTAATGAGCAGTTCTTC. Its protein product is CASSSAGGRNEQFF.

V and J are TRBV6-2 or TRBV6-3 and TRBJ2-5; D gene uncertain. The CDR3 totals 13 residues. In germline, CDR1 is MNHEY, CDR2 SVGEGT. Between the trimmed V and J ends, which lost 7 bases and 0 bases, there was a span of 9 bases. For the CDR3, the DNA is TGTGCCAGCACCCCGTGGTACCAAGAGACCCAGTACTTC. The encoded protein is CASTPWYQETQYF.

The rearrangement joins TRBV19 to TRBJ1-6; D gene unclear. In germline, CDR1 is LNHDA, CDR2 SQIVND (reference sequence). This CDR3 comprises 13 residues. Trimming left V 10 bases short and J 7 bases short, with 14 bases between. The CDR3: CATQGGANSPLHF. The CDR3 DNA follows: TGTGCCACCCAAGGAGGAGCAAATTCACCCCTCCACTTT.

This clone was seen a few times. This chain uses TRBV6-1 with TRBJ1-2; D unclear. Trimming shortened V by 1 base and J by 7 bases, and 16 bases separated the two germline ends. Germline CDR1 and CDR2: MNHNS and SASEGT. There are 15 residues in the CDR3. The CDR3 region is CASSEVNLGLSGYTF. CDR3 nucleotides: TGTGCCAGCAGTGAAGTAAATCTGGGTCTCTCTGGCTACACCTTC.